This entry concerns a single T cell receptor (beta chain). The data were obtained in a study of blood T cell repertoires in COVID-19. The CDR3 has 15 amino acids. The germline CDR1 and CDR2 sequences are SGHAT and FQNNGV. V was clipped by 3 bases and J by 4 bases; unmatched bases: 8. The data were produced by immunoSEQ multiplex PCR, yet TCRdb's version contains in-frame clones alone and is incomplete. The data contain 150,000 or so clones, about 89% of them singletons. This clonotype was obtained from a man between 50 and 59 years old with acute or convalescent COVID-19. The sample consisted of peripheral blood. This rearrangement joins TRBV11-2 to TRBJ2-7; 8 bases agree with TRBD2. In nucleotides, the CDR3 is TGTGCCAGCAGCTTTCCCCGGGCGGGAGGATACGAGCAGTACTTC. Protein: CASSFPRAGGYEQYF.